Listed below are T cell receptor beta chains from one sample, sequenced in a study of T-cell memory formation after mild COVID-19. Using its own MiXCR run on the 5' RACE reads, TCRdb lists one record per CDR3 protein. Of 350,000 to 450,000 distinct CDR3 sequences in the sample, 13% to 15% are singletons; the top ten hold 20% to 25%. The specimen sequenced was PBMCs or a T cell subset sorted from them (not recorded which). The receptors derive from a man aged 18-30 years who had mild COVID-19 (a few samples of this study predate the infection). Cell type and time point are not known. The CDR3 runs from the conserved cysteine through the conserved F or W. A D gene is named only where the DNA matches it firmly. Clone size is stated in some rows and not others, as once, few, many or a class when expanded.

>NA|few|TRBV7-6|TRBJ2-6
TGTGCCAGCAGCTTAGGCCCGGACGGCTCTGGGGCCAACGTCCTGACTTTC
CASSLGPDGSGANVLTF
>NA|NA|TRBV3-1|TRBJ2-7
TGTGCCAGCAGCCAGAGAATCGGTCACTACGAGCAGTACTTC
CASSQRIGHYEQYF
>NA|NA|TRBV13|TRBJ2-5
TGTGCCAGCAGAAGGAATTACAGGGACTTAGAGACCCAGTACTTC
CASRRNYRDLETQYF
>NA|few|TRBV5-1|TRBJ2-2
TGCGCCAGCAGCTTGGTACCCGGCGGCACCGGGGAGCTGTTTTTT
CASSLVPGGTGELFF
>NA|NA|TRBV12-3/TRBV12-4|TRBJ1-3
TGTGCCACCCGCCTCTCTGGAAACACCATATATTTT
CATRLSGNTIYF
>TRBD1|NA|TRBV2|TRBJ1-2
TGTGCCAGCAGTGCCCGACAGGGGTCGGCGAAGGGCTACACCTTC
CASSARQGSAKGYTF
>NA|many|TRBV7-9|TRBJ1-5
TGTGCCAGCAGCTTAGAGGGGGTTCAGCCCCAGCATTTT
CASSLEGVQPQHF
>NA|NA|TRBV2|TRBJ2-3
TGTGCCAATATGGGCGGACACAGCAGCACAGATACGCAGTATTTT
CANMGGHSSTDTQYF
>TRBD2|many|TRBV5-1|TRBJ2-2
TGCGCCAGCAGCTTAGTGGACGGCGGGGGACTGAACACCGGGGAGCTGTTTTTT
CASSLVDGGGLNTGELFF
>TRBD2|NA|TRBV9|TRBJ2-1
TGTGCCAGCAGCCAACCCCGGCGGGGGGCCTACAATGAGCAGTTCTTC
CASSQPRRGAYNEQFF
>TRBD2|few|TRBV7-2|TRBJ2-5
TGTGCCAGCAGCTTAGGGACTAGCGTTCCCCAAGAGACCCAGTACTTC
CASSLGTSVPQETQYF
>NA|few|TRBV2|TRBJ2-5
TGTGCCAGCAGTGAGAGGAACCAAGAGACCCAGTACTTC
CASSERNQETQYF
>NA|NA|TRBV7-3|TRBJ2-4
TGTGCCAGCAGCGGATACAGAGAAAACATTCAGTACTTC
CASSGYRENIQYF